Sequencing of this T cell receptor beta chain was carried out in a study of blood T cell repertoires in COVID-19. Overall study context: Acute and convalescent COVID-19 specimens originated in the United States, Italy and Spain. T cells, B-cell-depleted T cells, or PBMCs supplied cDNA or gDNA.

V gave up 2 bases and J gave up 8 bases; unmatched junction bases: 9. Germline V CDR1 and CDR2: GTSNPN, SVGIG (reference sequence). The CDR3 has 15 residues. Per the original data handling: Amplification of reference gene primers provided the estimated nucleated cell counts. Generated by immunoSEQ multiplex PCR, the TCRdb table keeps only in-frame clones and is missing some. V, J and clone size are taken as reported in that table, and D and trimming were inferred from the DNA itself. This repertoire shows approximately 300,000 clones, 89% found once; its top ten account for roughly 6.7%. This chain uses TRBV30 with TRBJ1-4, with 9 bases that match TRBD1. The sample consisted of peripheral blood. The clonotype originates from a man aged 18 to 30 who had recovered from COVID-19. CDR3 DNA: TGTGCCTGGAGTAACCCGGGACAGGGCCACGAAAAACTGTTTTTT. Residues: CAWSNPGQGHEKLFF.